The T cell receptor beta chain described here comes from a study of cytomegalovirus exposure and HLA in healthy donors. Study-level points and caveats: Cytomegalovirus-associated status was assigned to about 160 TCR beta chains.

The protocol was immunoSEQ multiplex PCR, while the TCRdb copy is restricted to in-frame clones and leaves out a portion. The profile shows roughly 120,000 clones, about nine tenths of them singletons. As concerns this clone: The antigen is not known.

This CDR3 is built from 14 residues. V lost 0 bases, J lost 7 bases, and 6 bases stayed unmatched. CDR1 and CDR2 from the germline V gene are SQVTM and ANQGSEA. V and J are TRBV29-1 and TRBJ1-1; the match to TRBD1 covers 9 bases. Sequenced sample: PBMCs. The clonotype comes from a man aged 18 to 29 in good health and CMV-seronegative. This chain's CDR3 is CSVEDVTGGDEAFF. In nucleotides, the CDR3 is TGCAGCGTTGAAGATGTGACAGGGGGGGATGAAGCTTTCTTT. The full variable domain, with the rest looked up from reference TRBV29-1 and TRBJ1-1, is SAVISQKPSRDICQRGTSLTIQCQVDSQVTMMFWYRQQPGQSLTLIATANQGSEATYESGFVIDKFPISRPNLTFSTLTVSNMSPEDSSIYLCSVEDVTGGDEAFFGQGTRLTVV.